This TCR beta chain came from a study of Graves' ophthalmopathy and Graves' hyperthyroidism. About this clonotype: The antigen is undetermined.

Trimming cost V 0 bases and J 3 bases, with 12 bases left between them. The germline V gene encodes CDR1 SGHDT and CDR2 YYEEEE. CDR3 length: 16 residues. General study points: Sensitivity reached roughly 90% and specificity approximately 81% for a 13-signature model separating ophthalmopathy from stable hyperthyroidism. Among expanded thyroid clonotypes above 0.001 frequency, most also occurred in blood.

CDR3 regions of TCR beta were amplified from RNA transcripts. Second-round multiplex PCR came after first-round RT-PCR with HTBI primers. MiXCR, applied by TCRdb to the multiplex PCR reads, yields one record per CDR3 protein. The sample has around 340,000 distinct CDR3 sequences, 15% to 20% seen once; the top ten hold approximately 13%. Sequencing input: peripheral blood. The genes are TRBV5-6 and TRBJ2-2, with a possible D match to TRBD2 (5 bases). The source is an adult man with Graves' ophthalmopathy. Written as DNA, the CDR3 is TGTGCCAGCAGCTTGGCCCGGGGAGCGGACACCGGGGAGCTGTTTTTT. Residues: CASSLARGADTGELFF.